A single sample gave rise to the 26 T cell receptor beta chains below, sequenced in a study of neurological immune-mediated disorders. TCRdb reprocessed the 5' RACE reads with MiXCR, giving one entry per CDR3 protein. This table holds tens of thousands of distinct CDR3 sequences, 2% to 2.5% found once. Sequencing used PBMCs. These receptors came from a man in his fifties with multiple sclerosis.

Many counts were recorded for this clonotype. V and J are TRBV5-1 and TRBJ2-2; 9 nucleotides agree with TRBD2. The CDR3 sequence is 14 residues long. V dropped 2 bases and J dropped 6; count of bases not matched to a gene: 2. Germline V CDR1 and CDR2: SGHRS, YFSETQ. The CDR3 bases are TGCGCCAGCAGCTTCCTAGCGGGGCCCGGGGAGCTGTTTTTT. Translating gives CASSFLAGPGELFF.

This clonotype was seen repeatedly, ten times or more. V is TRBV5-1 and J is TRBJ1-2; D is perhaps TRBD1 (5 bases). This CDR3 comprises 13 residues. Germline CDR1 SGHRS, CDR2 YFSETQ. Trimming left V 3 bases short and J 8 bases short, with 14 bases between. The CDR3 bases are TGCGCCAGCAGCTCGGAGGGACTTCTCGGCTACACCTTC. Translated, it gives CASSSEGLLGYTF.

This clonotype was counted many times. This sequence joins TRBV5-6 and TRBJ1-1, with a weak D call TRBD1 (5 bases). Trimming took 4 bases from V and 0 from J, leaving 10 bases between them. Germline V CDR1 and CDR2: SGHDT, YYEEEE. The CDR3 covers 14 residues. The CDR3 nucleotides read TGTGCCAGCAGCGCAGGGAGATTGAACACTGAAGCTTTCTTT. Protein product: CASSAGRLNTEAFF.

This clonotype was observed many times. V usage is TRBV5-1 and J usage is TRBJ2-3; 9 bases line up with TRBD2. Germline lookup yields CDR1 SGHRS and CDR2 YFSETQ. The CDR3 is 16 residues long. Losses at the gene ends were 5 bases for V and 4 bases for J; bases not matched to a gene: 11. The CDR3 loop reads CASRSRLASGADTQYF. CDR3 nucleotide sequence: TGCGCCAGCAGGTCGCGATTGGCTAGCGGGGCAGATACGCAGTATTTT.

This clonotype was found many times. This rearrangement joins TRBV4-3 to TRBJ2-3; 10 bases line up with TRBD2. With 0 bases clipped from V and 3 bases from J, the junction kept 6 bases outside the gene matches. CDR1 and CDR2 from the germline V gene are LGHNA and YSLEER. There are 17 residues in the CDR3. Written as DNA, the CDR3 is TGCGCCAGCAGCCAAGACCCACTAGCGGGGAGTACAGATACGCAGTATTTT. The encoded protein is CASSQDPLAGSTDTQYF.

This clonotype was picked up many times. The chain uses TRBV5-1 and TRBJ2-1; tentative D call: TRBD1 (6 bases). The CDR3 runs to 15 residues. Germline CDR1 and CDR2: SGHRS and YFSETQ. The V end was cut by 0 bases, the J end by 1 base, with 8 bases between. CDR3 protein: CASSLDDRSYNEQFF. As DNA, the CDR3 is TGCGCCAGCAGCTTGGATGACAGGTCCTACAATGAGCAGTTCTTC.

The CDR3 DNA reads as TGTGCCAGCAGTTTAACGGGTGGGGACACTGAAGCTTTCTTT. Encoded protein: CASSLTGGDTEAFF. The chain recombines TRBV12-3 or TRBV12-4 with TRBJ1-1, with no clear D. This CDR3 has 14 residues. V was clipped by 2 bases and J by 3 bases, with 10 bases between them.

The V gene is TRBV20-1, the J gene TRBJ2-3, with unresolved D. Germline V lookup: CDR1 DFQATT, CDR2 SNEGSKA (reference sequence). The CDR3 is 13 amino acids. V was pared by 1 base and J by 5 bases, with 10 bases between. The CDR3 loop is CSARGRVVDTQYF. The CDR3 DNA reads as TGCAGTGCTAGAGGAAGGGTGGTAGATACGCAGTATTTT.

This clonotype was counted many times. The V call is TRBV5-5, the J call TRBJ2-1; D is uncertain. V lost 0 bases and J 4 bases, leaving 5 bases between the germline ends. CDR3 length: 13 amino acids. Germline CDR1 SGHKS, CDR2 YYEKEE (reference sequence). CDR3 nucleotide sequence: TGTGCCAGCAGCTTGGAAAGGTACAATGAGCAGTTCTTC. Translated: CASSLERYNEQFF.

The chain uses TRBV7-2 and TRBJ1-2; TRBD1 matches 9 bases. CDR3 length equals 17 residues. Germline values: CDR1 SGHTA, CDR2 FQGNSA. V dropped 10 bases and J dropped 0; count of bases not matched to a gene: 15. CDR3 region: CANSDSGTGYANYGYTF. The CDR3 nucleotides read TGTGCCAACAGTGACTCCGGGACAGGGTACGCTAACTATGGCTACACCTTC.

The table lists this clonotype with many counts. The chain joins TRBV6-1 to TRBJ1-1; D not certain. CDR3 size: 12 residues. The germline V and J ends were trimmed by 7 bases and 2 bases, with 8 bases remaining between them. Germline-derived CDR1 and CDR2 are MNHNS and SASEGT. For the CDR3, the DNA is TGTGCCAGCACCCTTCCAAACACTGAAGCTTTCTTT. Amino acids: CASTLPNTEAFF.

This clonotype has at least ten counts. This chain's CDR3 is CASSSLLDTQYF. CDR3 in DNA: TGTGCCAGCAGCTCCCTCCTAGATACGCAGTATTTT. The chain recombines TRBV7-6 with TRBJ2-3; D is ambiguous. Trimming removed 4 bases at V and 5 bases at J, with 7 bases between. This CDR3 is 12 amino acids long. Germline CDR1 SGHVS, CDR2 FNYEAQ.

In this sample, this clonotype turned up many times. The V and J genes are TRBV5-8 and TRBJ2-4, with no clear D. The V gene lost 4 bases and the J gene lost 11 bases, with 13 bases spanning the gap. Germline V gene lookup returns CDR1 SGHTS and CDR2 YDEGEE. The CDR3 sequence is 12 residues long. The CDR3 nucleotides read TGTGCCAGCAGCCTGGGCCTCCCGGTTCAGTACTTC. Its protein is CASSLGLPVQYF.

This clonotype was picked up many times. The CDR3 region is CASSMGLHQETQYF. CDR3 nucleotides: TGTGCCAGTAGTATGGGACTCCACCAAGAGACCCAGTACTTC. This chain uses TRBV19 with TRBJ2-5; a weak D match, TRBD2 (6 bases). Germline V gives CDR1 LNHDA, CDR2 SQIVND (reference sequence). The CDR3 runs to 14 residues. V lost 3 bases, J lost 0 bases, and 8 bases lay in between.

This clonotype was observed at least ten times. The gene calls are TRBV12-3 or TRBV12-4 and TRBJ1-1; D gene unclear. This CDR3 region has 13 residues. The V gene lost 3 bases and the J gene lost 0 bases, with 5 bases spanning the gap. CDR3 sequence reads: CASSLVMNTEAFF. For the CDR3, the DNA is TGTGCCAGCAGTTTGGTCATGAACACTGAAGCTTTCTTT.

In this sample, this clonotype turned up many times. This rearrangement joins TRBV27 to TRBJ2-5; 8 bases match TRBD1. Germline CDR1 is MNHEY and CDR2 is SMNVEV (reference sequence). Trimming took 4 bases from V and 4 from J; bases not matched to a gene: 14. The CDR3 is 17 amino acids. In DNA form, the CDR3 reads TGTGCCAGCAGTTCCCGCGGACAGGGTGGACTACCAGAGACCCAGTACTTC. Protein: CASSSRGQGGLPETQYF.

This clonotype was counted at least ten times. The chain employs TRBV4-1 and TRBJ1-2; D not certain. Per the germline V gene, CDR1 is MGHRA and CDR2 is YSYEKL. V was shortened by 4 bases and J by 8 bases, with 11 bases between the two germline ends. The CDR3 runs to 12 residues. The CDR3 reads CASSPPGFGYTF. The CDR3 DNA reads TGCGCCAGCAGCCCGCCGGGCTTCGGCTACACCTTC.

The sample holds many counts of this clonotype. The chain carries TRBV7-2 and TRBJ2-3; 9 bases are a match to TRBD1. This CDR3 region has 14 residues. Germline V gene lookup returns CDR1 SGHTA and CDR2 FQGNSA. Trimming took 4 bases from V and 4 from J; bases not matched to a gene: 3. CDR3 DNA sequence: TGTGCCAGCAGCTCGACAGGGGGTCCAGATACGCAGTATTTT. Residues: CASSSTGGPDTQYF.

This clonotype was recorded at least ten times. The genes are TRBV29-1 and TRBJ2-5; 9 nucleotides align to TRBD2. From germline, CDR1 is SQVTM and CDR2 ANQGSEA. V lost 1 base, J lost 6 bases, and 6 bases stayed unmatched. The CDR3 is 14 residues long. Here the CDR3 reads CSVEVLAGFQTQYF. The CDR3 bases are TGCAGCGTTGAAGTGCTAGCGGGATTCCAGACCCAGTACTTC.

The table lists this clonotype with many counts. The gene calls are TRBV3-1 and TRBJ1-6; D possibly corresponds to TRBD1 (5 bases). CDR1 LGHDT and CDR2 YNNKEL come from the germline V gene (reference sequence). The V end lost 5 bases, the J end lost 7 bases, and 27 bases lay between the germline ends. This CDR3 has 19 residues. CDR3 residues: CASSNTGGNPLLRNSPLHF. The CDR3 DNA sequence: TGTGCCAGCAGCAATACGGGGGGGAATCCCCTCCTTCGCAATTCACCCCTCCACTTT.

This clonotype was found a few times. This may stem from a read error, because a much larger clone lies one nucleotide away. The CDR3 end shows no conserved phenylalanine or tryptophan, and so a read error is likely. The rearrangement uses TRBV5-1 and TRBJ1-1; 12 bases are a match to TRBD1. This CDR3 region has 14 residues. Germline assignment: CDR1 SGHRS and CDR2 YFSETQ. The V gene end was trimmed by 3 bases and the J gene end by 4 bases; junction bases not matched to a gene: 1. The CDR3 is CASSSGQGATEAFC. The CDR3 DNA sequence: TGCGCCAGCAGCTCGGGACAGGGGGCCACTGAAGCTTTCTGT.

The sample holds many counts of this clonotype. The genes are TRBV9 and TRBJ2-7; a weak D match, TRBD2 (6 bases). This CDR3 spans 14 amino acids. The germline V gene encodes CDR1 SGDLS and CDR2 YYNGEE. Trimming pared 0 bases from V and 3 bases from J, leaving 10 bases between. The CDR3 DNA follows: TGTGCCAGCAGCGTAGACCGGGGGAGCTACGAGCAGTACTTC. Amino acid sequence: CASSVDRGSYEQYF.

At least ten counts were recorded for this clonotype. The chain couples TRBV5-1 to TRBJ1-2; D is unclear. The CDR3 has 13 residues. The germline CDR1 and CDR2 sequences are SGHRS and YFSETQ. V shed 0 bases and J shed 4 bases, with 7 bases lying between them. The CDR3 coding sequence is TGCGCCAGCAGCTTGGGGCAGATCTATGGCTACACCTTC. Translation: CASSLGQIYGYTF.

This clonotype was recorded many times. The chain has TRBV20-1 and TRBJ1-5; 7 positions agree with TRBD1. The germline V gene encodes CDR1 DFQATT and CDR2 SNEGSKA (reference sequence). The junction had 7 bases not matched to a gene; V was cut back by 6 bases and J by 5 bases. The CDR3 loop spans 13 amino acids. The CDR3 nucleotides are TGCAGTGCCCGTAAGGGGGCAGATCAGCCCCAGCATTTT. Encoded protein: CSARKGADQPQHF.

The table lists this clonotype with many counts. The chain links TRBV5-1 to TRBJ1-1; D might be TRBD1 (5 bases). Per germline, CDR1 SGHRS and CDR2 YFSETQ. The CDR3 contains 13 residues. The V end was cut by 3 bases, the J end by 0 bases, with 6 bases between. CDR3 coding DNA: TGCGCCAGCAGCTGGGGCCTGAACACTGAAGCTTTCTTT. Translation gives CASSWGLNTEAFF.

This clonotype has ten or more counts. The V and J genes are TRBV28 and TRBJ1-1, with a tentative D call TRBD1 (6 bases). CDR3 length: 14 residues. V lost 6 bases and J 2 bases, leaving 13 bases between the germline ends. Looked up from germline, CDR1 is MDHEN and CDR2 is SYDVKM. The DNA of the CDR3 is TGTGCCAGCAGCCGCGGACAGCTAAACACTGAAGCTTTCTTT. The encoded protein is CASSRGQLNTEAFF.